This T cell receptor (beta chain) stems from a study of T-cell reconstitution after alpha-beta-depleted transplantation in children. Germline CDR1 and CDR2: SGHVS and FQNEAQ. The CDR3 spans 13 residues. The V end was cut by 1 base, the J end by 9 bases, with 9 bases between. The library targeted TCRbeta and was prepared with unique molecular identifiers. From the PCR reads, TCRdb called clonotypes with MiXCR, one entry per CDR3 protein. Of about 360,000 distinct CDR3 sequences in the sample, 13% were seen once. This sequence was found in a human donor who donated a stem cell graft to a child with Fanconi anemia. The source material was PBMCs, sampled from the stem cell graft. The rearrangement joins TRBV7-8 to TRBJ2-2, with D unclear. This CDR3 is CASSLGPPRELFF. In DNA form, the CDR3 reads TGTGCCAGCAGCTTAGGCCCCCCTAGGGAGCTGTTTTTT.